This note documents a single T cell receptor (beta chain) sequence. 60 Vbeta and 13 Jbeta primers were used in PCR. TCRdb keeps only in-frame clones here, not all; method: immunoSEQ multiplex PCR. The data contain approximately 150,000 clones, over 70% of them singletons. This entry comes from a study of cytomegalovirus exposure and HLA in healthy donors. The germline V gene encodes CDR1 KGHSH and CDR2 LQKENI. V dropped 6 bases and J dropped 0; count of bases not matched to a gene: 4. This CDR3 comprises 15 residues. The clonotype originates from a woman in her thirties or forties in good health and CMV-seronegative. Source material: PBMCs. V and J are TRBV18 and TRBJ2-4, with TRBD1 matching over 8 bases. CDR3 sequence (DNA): TGTGCCAGCTCTGGACAGGGCTTAGCCAAAAACATTCAGTACTTC. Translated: CASSGQGLAKNIQYF.